The 26 T cell receptor beta chains reported below all come from one sample, sequenced in a study of tissue T cells after allogeneic stem cell transplantation. Generated by immunoSEQ multiplex PCR, the TCRdb table keeps only in-frame clones and is missing some. The sample includes about 26,000 clones, roughly nine tenths seen only once; the top ten take about 2%. Source: blood, taken before transplantation. These TCRs come from a male donor aged 60 or over who later had graft-versus-host disease after an allogeneic stem cell transplant.

V gene TRBV5-1 combines with J gene TRBJ1-3; 7 nucleotides agree with TRBD1. The germline CDR1 and CDR2 sequences are SGHRS and YFSETQ. The ends lost 4 bases at V and 0 bases at J; junction bases unmatched: 7. The CDR3 sequence is 16 residues long. The CDR3 coding sequence is TGCGCCAGCAGCAAGGGGGACAGCCGCTCTGGAAACACCATATATTTT. It is translated as CASSKGDSRSGNTIYF.

The rearrangement joins TRBV7-8 to TRBJ2-7, with 8 positions matching TRBD2. J was trimmed by 6 bases and V by 3 bases; bases with no gene match: 16. Germline V gene data show CDR1 as SGHVS and CDR2 as FQNEAQ. The CDR3 consists of 17 residues. CDR3 DNA: TGTGCCAGCAGCTTCCCTAGCGGGTTAACCGGGGGGGGCGAGCAGTACTTC. As protein: CASSFPSGLTGGGEQYF.

The V gene is TRBV9, the J gene TRBJ2-3; D gene uncertain. Looked up from germline, CDR1 is SGDLS and CDR2 is YYNGEE. The length of the CDR3 is 12 residues. V was shortened by 2 bases and J by 3 bases, with 4 bases between the two germline ends. DNA of the CDR3: TGTGCCAGCAGCGTTCGTACAGATACGCAGTATTTT. Translating gives CASSVRTDTQYF.

The CDR3 DNA reads as TGTGCCAGCAGCTTGTACATCCAAGAGACCCAGTACTTC. Amino acid sequence: CASSLYIQETQYF. The chain recombines TRBV5-6 with TRBJ2-5; D is unresolved. Deletions cut 1 base from V and 1 base from J, with 5 bases between. The germline V gene has CDR1 SGHDT and CDR2 YYEEEE. The CDR3 spans 13 residues.

The genes are TRBV9 and TRBJ2-7, with 8 positions matching TRBD1. Germline trimming cut 0 bases from V and 4 bases from J; bases unmatched to any gene: 3. CDR3 length: 14 amino acids. CDR1 SGDLS and CDR2 YYNGEE come from the germline V gene. The CDR3 is CASSVGQGRYEQYF. CDR3 sequence (DNA): TGTGCCAGCAGCGTAGGACAGGGGAGATACGAGCAGTACTTC.

The chain joins TRBV30 to TRBJ1-5; D is possibly TRBD1 (5 bases). Per germline, CDR1 GTSNPN and CDR2 SVGIG (reference sequence). This CDR3 comprises 12 residues. Trimming left V 3 bases short and J 7 bases short, with 10 bases between. In nucleotides, the CDR3 is TGTGCCTGGAGCAGCAGGGCCCAGCCCCAGCATTTT. Translation gives CAWSSRAQPQHF.

This clone showed up just once. The chain couples TRBV4-2 to TRBJ2-1; D unresolved. There are 13 residues in the CDR3. Germline lookup yields CDR1 LGHNA and CDR2 YNFKEQ. Trimming shortened V by 1 base and J by 8 bases, and 9 bases separated the two germline ends. The CDR3 sequence is CASSQVKFYEQFF. For the CDR3, the DNA is TGTGCCAGCAGCCAAGTCAAGTTTTATGAGCAGTTCTTC.

The J gene is TRBJ2-7, the V gene TRBV6-5, with D perhaps matching TRBD1 (6 bases). The V gene lost 7 bases and the J gene lost 5 bases, with 12 bases spanning the gap. Per germline, CDR1 MNHEY and CDR2 SVGAGI. CDR3 length equals 12 residues. CDR3 DNA sequence: TGTGCCAGCACCCGACAGGTCGACGAGCAGTACTTC. Residues: CASTRQVDEQYF.

CDR3 residues: CASSASTGETNEKLFF. In DNA, the CDR3 is TGTGCCAGCAGCGCATCGACAGGGGAAACTAATGAAAAACTGTTTTTT. V is TRBV9 and J is TRBJ1-4; 8 bases line up with TRBD1. The CDR3 is made up of 16 amino acids. CDR1 and CDR2 from the germline V gene are SGDLS and YYNGEE. J lost 1 base, V lost 3 bases, and 5 bases had no gene match.

This sequence joins TRBV10-3 and TRBJ1-1; no clear D. This CDR3 has 14 amino acids. V was clipped by 0 bases and J by 5 bases, with 10 bases between them. The germline V gene has CDR1 ENHRY and CDR2 SYGVKD. In DNA form, the CDR3 reads TGTGCCATCAGTGAGTCGAATAGTCGTACTGAAGCTTTCTTT. The encoded protein is CAISESNSRTEAFF.

This sequence joins TRBV4-2 and TRBJ1-1, with D possibly matching TRBD1 (6 bases). Germline lookup yields CDR1 LGHNA and CDR2 YNFKEQ. This CDR3 has 16 amino acids. Trimming pared 0 bases from V and 3 bases from J, leaving 14 bases between. The CDR3 spells CASSQDLRDTHTEAFF. The CDR3 nucleotides are TGTGCCAGCAGCCAAGATTTGCGGGACACCCACACTGAAGCTTTCTTT.

DNA for the CDR3: TGTGCCAGCAGCCCCCCCCTGCGGCAGGGGGGGATAAAAAACATTCAGTACTTC. Translation gives CASSPPLRQGGIKNIQYF. The genes are TRBV11-2 and TRBJ2-4; tentatively, D is TRBD1 or TRBD2 (7 bases each). This CDR3 is 18 amino acids long. The V end was cut by 5 bases, the J end by 4 bases, with 24 bases between. CDR1 and CDR2 (germline): SGHAT, FQNNGV.

This clone was observed a few times. The rearrangement uses TRBV6-2 or TRBV6-3 and TRBJ2-7; 10 bases agree with TRBD1. The V gene's germline CDR1 is MNHEY and CDR2 SVGEGT. The CDR3 contains 17 residues. V lost 0 bases, J lost 4 bases, and 9 bases stayed unmatched. CDR3 residues: CASSYSVWGQGKYEQYF. CDR3 coding DNA: TGTGCCAGCAGTTACTCGGTGTGGGGACAGGGGAAATACGAGCAGTACTTC.

The chain is built from TRBV3-1 (or the pseudogene TRBV3-2) and TRBJ1-5; D is unclear. The V end lost 0 bases, the J end lost 1 base, and 7 bases lay between the germline ends. Germline CDR1 and CDR2: LGHDT and YNNKEL (reference sequence). This CDR3 has 15 residues. CDR3 loop: CASSQDGSSNQPQHF. The CDR3 bases are TGTGCCAGCAGCCAAGACGGATCGAGCAATCAGCCCCAGCATTTT.

This chain uses TRBV6-5 with TRBJ2-1; 9 bases match TRBD1. V lost 6 bases to trimming and J lost 2 bases; unmatched junction nucleotides: 5. This CDR3 has 15 amino acids. Looked up from germline, CDR1 is MNHEY and CDR2 is SVGAGI. In nucleotides, the CDR3 is TGTGCCAGCAGCGCCGGGACAGGGACCTACAATGAGCAGTTCTTC. Its protein is CASSAGTGTYNEQFF.

The J gene is TRBJ1-1, the V gene TRBV5-4; D unresolved. Trimming pared 4 bases from V and 1 base from J, leaving 14 bases between. Germline CDR1 and CDR2: SGHNT and YYREEE (reference sequence). The CDR3 runs to 15 residues. CDR3 sequence (DNA): TGTGCCAGCAGCGGAGAACCAACAGAGAACACTGAAGCTTTCTTT. Translation: CASSGEPTENTEAFF.

The chain has TRBV5-8 and TRBJ1-2; perhaps TRBD1 as D (6 bases). Germline CDR1 reads SGHTS; CDR2 reads YDEGEE. The CDR3 is 15 residues long. Deletions cut 3 bases from V and 3 bases from J, with 15 bases between. DNA of the CDR3: TGTGCCAGCAGCTCCTGGCGGGGGGCTGACTATGGCTACACCTTC. It yields the protein CASSSWRGADYGYTF.

In its sample, this clone was seen a few times. As DNA, the CDR3 is TGTGCCTGGACGTTAGGTGCCCGGGGTCGCTACACCTTC. Its translation: CAWTLGARGRYTF. V usage is TRBV30 and J usage is TRBJ1-2, with D uncertain. The V and J ends lost 4 bases and 9 bases respectively, with 18 bases between them. CDR3 length equals 13 residues. Germline CDR1 reads GTSNPN; CDR2 reads SVGIG (reference sequence).

The chain couples TRBV5-4 to TRBJ2-3; D not resolved. The CDR3 covers 14 residues. The ends were cut back, 7 bases at V and 0 bases at J, with 12 bases in the middle. Looked up from germline, CDR1 is SGHNT and CDR2 is YYREEE (reference sequence). The CDR3 coding sequence is TGTGCCAGCCATCGTAGTGCTAGCACAGATACGCAGTATTTT. The encoded protein is CASHRSASTDTQYF.

The V and J genes are TRBV6-5 and TRBJ1-4; 7 bases agree with TRBD1. V lost 4 bases and J lost 4; bases outside the gene matches: 6. The CDR3 contains 15 residues. Per germline, CDR1 MNHEY and CDR2 SVGAGI. This chain's CDR3 is CASSSRTGLNEKLFF. CDR3 DNA sequence: TGTGCCAGCAGTTCCCGGACAGGACTTAATGAAAAACTGTTTTTT.

The rearrangement links TRBV2 to TRBJ2-7, with a tentative D call TRBD2 (6 bases). V dropped 6 bases and J dropped 2 bases, with 14 bases sitting between them. This CDR3 comprises 14 residues. Germline V lookup: CDR1 SNHLY, CDR2 FYNNEI. CDR3 in DNA: TGTGCCAGCAGGGGGGGAAGGGGAACCTACGAGCAGTACTTC. Translating it yields CASRGGRGTYEQYF.

The V call is TRBV14, the J call TRBJ2-1, with TRBD2 matching over 8 bases. Germline assignment: CDR1 SGHDN and CDR2 FVKESK. V lost 1 base to trimming and J lost 5 bases; unmatched junction nucleotides: 13. There are 18 residues in the CDR3. In DNA form, the CDR3 reads TGTGCCAGCAGCCAAGGAAGCCTTAGCGGGAAGGAGAACAATGAGCAGTTCTTC. It codes for CASSQGSLSGKENNEQFF. Drawing the rest from reference TRBV14 and TRBJ2-1, the complete variable domain is EAGVTQFPSHSVIEKGQTVTLRCDPISGHDNLYWYRRVMGKEIKFLLHFVKESKQDESGMPNNRFLAERTGGTYSTLKVQPAELEDSGVYFCASSQGSLSGKENNEQFFGPGTRLTVL.

This rearrangement joins TRBV4-1 to TRBJ1-2; TRBD1 aligns across 7 bases. The germline V gene has CDR1 MGHRA and CDR2 YSYEKL. Trimming at V came to 2 bases and at J to 4 bases, leaving 1 base not matched to a gene. The CDR3 runs 13 residues. For the CDR3, the DNA is TGCGCCAGCAGCCAACAGGGGGGCTATGGCTACACCTTC. This translates into CASSQQGGYGYTF.

This clone was detected once. The chain couples TRBV2 to TRBJ1-1, with TRBD1 identical over 10 bases. This CDR3 region has 16 residues. V dropped 5 bases and J dropped 1; count of bases not matched to a gene: 7. Germline CDR1 reads SNHLY; CDR2 reads FYNNEI. Written as DNA, the CDR3 is TGTGCCAGCAGTAGACAGGGGGCAGGCAGGAACACTGAAGCTTTCTTT. It encodes CASSRQGAGRNTEAFF.

This chain uses TRBV5-4 with TRBJ1-4; 9 nucleotides agree with TRBD1. Germline lookup yields CDR1 SGHNT and CDR2 YYREEE (reference sequence). The J segment lost 8 bases and the V segment lost 4 bases, leaving 9 bases of the junction unmatched. The CDR3 totals 15 residues. The CDR3 DNA follows: TGTGCCAGCAGCCCAGGGACAGGGAGGTTGGAAAAACTGTTTTTT. Its protein is CASSPGTGRLEKLFF.

The rearrangement links TRBV29-1 to TRBJ2-1; maybe TRBD1 (5 bases). CDR3 length equals 13 residues. Trimming cost V 7 bases and J 5 bases, with 15 bases left between them. Germline CDR1 is SQVTM and CDR2 is ANQGSEA. The CDR3 DNA sequence: TGCAGCGGGGCAGGACACTCGCACAATGAGCAGTTCTTC. Its protein product is CSGAGHSHNEQFF.